A selection of T cell receptor beta chains follows, all from one sample in a study of blood T cell repertoires in COVID-19. Sequencing used immunoSEQ multiplex PCR; TCRdb keeps in-frame clones, though not all of them. The repertoire holds approximately 220,000 clones, with roughly nine tenths as singletons. Material: peripheral blood. The receptors come from a woman aged 45 to 65 with acute or convalescent COVID-19. Both conserved end residues are part of each CDR3. A D gene is named only where the DNA matches it firmly. Part of the rows lack a size; the others show once, few, many or a class for expanded clones.

clone_size | d_call | j_call | v_call | cdr3_aa
. | TRBD2 | TRBJ2-1 | TRBV20-1 | CSASRGLGDNEQFF
. | . | TRBJ1-3 | TRBV2 | CASSLDTASGNTIYF
. | . | TRBJ1-2 | TRBV29-1 | CSVEVATNYGYTF
once | . | TRBJ1-2 | TRBV5-5 | CASSDGFGYTF
. | TRBD1 | TRBJ2-7 | TRBV30 | CAWSRGTVTYEQYF
. | TRBD2 | TRBJ2-3 | TRBV19 | CASSIVLAGGADTQYF
. | TRBD2 | TRBJ2-7 | TRBV27 | CASSQRRGAPYEQYF
. | . | TRBJ2-1 | TRBV27 | CASSLSLGNEQFF
. | . | TRBJ2-3 | TRBV24-1 | CATSDNRVRSDTQYF
. | TRBD2 | TRBJ2-2 | TRBV11-2 | CASSTLSGRLHTGELFF
once | . | TRBJ2-1 | TRBV7-2 | CASSYFGSPSYNEQFF
. | . | TRBJ2-7 | TRBV29-1 | CSVLLESTYEQYF
. | TRBD2 | TRBJ2-5 | TRBV24-1 | CATSDFSSGRETQYF
. | TRBD1 | TRBJ2-7 | TRBV5-1 | CASSLRPGQAYEQYF
. | TRBD1 | TRBJ2-5 | TRBV2 | CASSTDRGRETQYF
. | . | TRBJ1-5 | TRBV7-2 | CASSFDGQSNQPQHF
. | . | TRBJ2-1 | TRBV11-3 | CASSPLYNEQFF
. | . | TRBJ1-2 | TRBV4-2 | CASSQDRAGANYGYTF
once | TRBD2 | TRBJ2-1 | TRBV4-3 | CASSQVTSRYNEQFF
. | . | TRBJ1-1 | TRBV6-5 | CASSYSAGTEAFF
once | . | TRBJ1-1 | TRBV11-2 | CASSLYPGMNTEAFF
. | . | TRBJ2-7 | TRBV14 | CASSQIPGYEQYF
. | . | TRBJ1-2 | TRBV9 | CASSVAVNYGYTF
few | TRBD2 | TRBJ2-1 | TRBV4-1 | CASSGLAGVDEQFF
. | TRBD2 | TRBJ2-3 | TRBV19 | CATRTLGGITDTQYF
. | TRBD1 | TRBJ2-2 | TRBV7-2 | CASSLQGADTGELFF
few | TRBD1 | TRBJ2-5 | TRBV4-1 | CASSQTGVPKTQYF
. | . | TRBJ1-5 | TRBV15 | CATSRVGQTNQPQHF
. | . | TRBJ1-1 | TRBV2 | CASNSRGTEAFF
. | TRBD2 | TRBJ2-1 | TRBV9 | CASTTSGSEYNEQLF
once | TRBD2 | TRBJ2-5 | TRBV18 | CASSPVESGAKETQYF
few | . | TRBJ2-1 | TRBV20-1 | CSASWAPRQFF
. | TRBD2 | TRBJ2-3 | TRBV4-3 | CASSHHPSGRPYLDTQYF
. | TRBD2 | TRBJ2-6 | TRBV2 | CASSVGTSSNVLTF
. | . | TRBJ2-1 | TRBV4-3 | CASSLLPRTSTSSYNEQFF
. | TRBD1 | TRBJ1-1 | TRBV6-4 | CASSLTGIDTEAFF
. | . | TRBJ2-1 | TRBV11-3 | CASSWNRRSEQFF
. | . | TRBJ1-6 | TRBV30 | CAWSVTGGLHF
. | TRBD1 | TRBJ1-2 | TRBV6-6 | CASSSGTGFYGYTF
. | . | TRBJ1-4 | TRBV18 | CASSPAGEEKLFF
. | . | TRBJ2-4 | TRBV7-9 | CASSLTAGAKNIQYF
. | . | TRBJ2-2 | TRBV6-1 | CASSEPRDTGELFF
. | TRBD1 | TRBJ2-1 | TRBV7-2 | CASSSAGQGAFF
. | TRBD2 | TRBJ2-3 | TRBV5-1 | CASSSSGGPSTDTQYF
. | TRBD2 | TRBJ2-3 | TRBV25-1 | CASSKRGLAGESTDTQYF
. | TRBD2 | TRBJ2-1 | TRBV18 | CASSPRLAGDAPGDEQFF
few | . | TRBJ1-5 | TRBV18 | CASSPLSNQPQHF
once | TRBD2 | TRBJ2-7 | TRBV10-2 | CASSDRSGTSGTPYEQYF